This is a list of T cell receptor beta chains from one sample in a study of PD-1 blockade in mismatch repair-deficient tumors. The data were produced by immunoSEQ multiplex PCR, yet TCRdb's version contains in-frame clones alone and is incomplete. The sample lists around 100,000 clones; about 83% were seen once. The material was peripheral blood, obtained roughly 60 weeks after starting pembrolizumab. Every receptor here comes from an adult with mismatch repair-deficient cancer. CDR3s include the opening cysteine and the closing phenylalanine or tryptophan. A D gene is named only where the DNA matches it firmly. Only some rows state a clone size, as once, few, many or a class for expanded clones.

12	NA	TRBJ2-7	TRBV6-1	NA	CASIAQVGEQYF	TGTGCCAGCATCGCCCAAGTAGGCGAGCAGTACTTC
16	TRBD2	TRBJ2-3	TRBV11-2	NA	CASSQGTSGRTDTQYF	TGTGCCAGCAGCCAAGGGACTAGCGGGCGAACAGATACGCAGTATTTT
14	NA	TRBJ1-5	TRBV9	NA	CASSVEAVNQPQHF	TGTGCCAGCAGCGTAGAGGCAGTCAATCAGCCCCAGCATTTT
16	NA	TRBJ1-3	TRBV5-4	NA	CASSLAADSSGNTIYF	TGTGCCAGCAGCTTGGCGGCAGATTCTTCTGGAAACACCATATATTTT
18	NA	TRBJ1-4	TRBV9	NA	CASSVEPGQNRVGGKLFF	TGTGCCAGCAGCGTAGAGCCCGGTCAGAACAGGGTAGGGGGAAAACTGTTTTTT
15	NA	TRBJ2-5	TRBV5-1	NA	CASSAGSGKQETQYF	TGCGCCAGCAGCGCCGGGTCCGGGAAACAAGAGACCCAGTACTTC
20	TRBD1	TRBJ2-6	TRBV6-1	NA	CASSEKVGRDRYSGANVLTF	TGTGCCAGCAGTGAAAAGGTGGGAAGGGACAGGTACTCTGGGGCCAACGTCCTGACTTTC
16	TRBD2	TRBJ2-2	TRBV5-1	NA	CASSPGLARNTGELFF	TGCGCCAGCAGCCCGGGACTAGCGAGAAACACCGGGGAGCTGTTTTTT
16	NA	TRBJ2-3	TRBV19	NA	CASSIRRESGTDTQYF	TGTGCCAGTAGTATTCGCAGGGAGTCGGGCACAGATACGCAGTATTTT
15	TRBD1	TRBJ1-4	TRBV5-6	NA	CASSLKGAANEKLFF	TGTGCCAGCAGCTTGAAGGGGGCGGCTAATGAAAAACTGTTTTTT
17	TRBD1	TRBJ1-2	TRBV7-2	NA	CASSLYGTGESFYGYTF	TGTGCCAGCAGCTTGTACGGGACAGGGGAATCCTTCTATGGCTACACCTTC
13	NA	TRBJ1-3	TRBV30	few	CAWDSTAGNTIYF	TGTGCCTGGGATTCGACAGCAGGAAACACCATATATTTT
15	NA	TRBJ2-2	TRBV6-1	NA	CASIPGQVNTGELFF	TGTGCCAGCATCCCGGGACAAGTAAACACCGGGGAGCTGTTTTTT
13	NA	TRBJ2-7	TRBV27	once	CASSFGRSYEQYF	TGTGCCAGCAGTTTCGGCCGTTCCTACGAGCAGTACTTC
13	NA	TRBJ1-1	TRBV5-1	NA	CASSAGMNTEAFF	TGCGCCAGCAGCGCGGGGATGAACACTGAAGCTTTCTTT
14	TRBD1	TRBJ2-5	TRBV5-1	NA	CASSTGTGRETQYF	TGCGCCAGCAGCACCGGGACAGGGAGGGAGACCCAGTACTTC
15	NA	TRBJ2-5	TRBV5-4	NA	CASSPPLSGGETQYF	TGTGCCAGCAGCCCCCCGCTTAGCGGAGGGGAGACCCAGTACTTC
11	NA	TRBJ2-5	TRBV20-1	NA	CSATGEETQYF	TGCAGTGCCACGGGCGAGGAGACCCAGTACTTC
13	TRBD1	TRBJ1-1	TRBV6-6	NA	CASRPDRGTEAFF	TGTGCCAGCAGACCCGACAGGGGAACTGAAGCTTTCTTT
14	TRBD1	TRBJ1-1	TRBV23-1	NA	CASSPGTGNTEAFF	TGCGCCAGCTCCCCCGGGACAGGTAACACTGAAGCTTTCTTT
14	TRBD1	TRBJ1-1	TRBV5-1	NA	CASSLRDRDSEAFF	TGCGCCAGCAGCTTGAGGGACAGGGACTCTGAAGCTTTCTTT
14	NA	TRBJ2-4	TRBV6-5	NA	CASSYLGAKNIQYF	TGTGCCAGCAGTTACTTGGGAGCCAAAAACATTCAGTACTTC
15	NA	TRBJ2-2	TRBV11-3	NA	CASSLYSRKSGELFF	TGTGCCAGCAGCTTATATTCCAGGAAGTCCGGGGAGCTGTTTTTT
15	NA	TRBJ1-2	TRBV7-9	NA	CASSLRGQNNYGYTF	TGTGCCAGCAGCTTAAGAGGACAGAATAACTATGGCTACACCTTC
13	NA	TRBJ1-4	TRBV30	NA	CAWSQGSQVELFF	TGTGCCTGGAGTCAGGGGTCCCAGGTCGAACTGTTTTTT
14	NA	TRBJ2-1	TRBV7-2	NA	CASSLEGSHNEQFF	TGTGCCAGCAGCTTAGAAGGGAGCCACAATGAGCAGTTCTTC
16	NA	TRBJ2-7	TRBV7-3	NA	CASSSLMGTSSYEQYF	TGTGCCAGCAGCTCCCTGATGGGCACGAGCTCCTACGAGCAGTACTTC
15	NA	TRBJ2-7	TRBV11-3	NA	CASSLEFYGLYEQYF	TGTGCCAGCAGCTTAGAGTTCTACGGACTCTACGAGCAGTACTTC
15	NA	TRBJ1-4	TRBV6-5	NA	CASSYDGTFNEKLFF	TGTGCCAGCAGTTACGACGGGACATTTAATGAAAAACTGTTTTTT
14	NA	TRBJ2-7	TRBV5-1	NA	CASSPLGGTYEQYF	TGCGCCAGCAGCCCCCTAGGTGGGACCTACGAGCAGTACTTC
14	TRBD1	TRBJ2-7	TRBV28	NA	CASSSTQGSGEQYF	TGTGCCAGCAGTTCCACACAGGGGAGTGGCGAGCAGTACTTC
15	TRBD2	TRBJ2-3	TRBV19	NA	CASKKGVAGIDTQYF	TGTGCCAGTAAAAAGGGGGTAGCGGGAATAGATACGCAGTATTTT
13	TRBD2	TRBJ2-1	TRBV6-1	NA	CASSDLAGVEQFF	TGTGCCAGCAGTGATCTAGCGGGTGTGGAGCAGTTCTTC
15	NA	TRBJ1-1	TRBV7-6	NA	CASSLPTDRNTEAFF	TGTGCCAGCAGCTTACCCACGGACAGGAACACTGAAGCTTTCTTT
14	NA	TRBJ2-7	TRBV18	NA	CASSPPAPRDEQYF	TGTGCCAGCTCACCACCCGCACCTCGGGACGAGCAGTACTTC
11	TRBD1	TRBJ2-1	TRBV5-1	NA	CASSLEGARFF	TGCGCCAGCAGCTTGGAGGGGGCGCGTTTCTTC
14	NA	TRBJ2-2	TRBV19	NA	CASAGGQGTGELFF	TGTGCCAGTGCCGGGGGGCAGGGCACCGGGGAGCTGTTTTTT
14	NA	TRBJ1-1	TRBV29-1	NA	CSVEEGDVNTEAFF	TGCAGCGTTGAAGAGGGGGACGTGAACACTGAAGCTTTCTTT
14	NA	TRBJ1-1	TRBV30	NA	CAWSVGRLNTEAFF	TGTGCCTGGAGTGTTGGCCGGCTGAACACTGAAGCTTTCTTT
15	NA	TRBJ2-2	TRBV9	NA	CASSVGGGLTGELFF	TGTGCCAGCAGCGTAGGAGGGGGATTGACCGGGGAGCTGTTTTTT
15	NA	TRBJ2-1	TRBV28	NA	CASSPLGLSDNEQFF	TGTGCCAGCAGTCCCCTGGGTCTAAGCGACAATGAGCAGTTCTTC
16	TRBD2	TRBJ2-7	TRBV11-3	few	CASSPVPGSGRLEQYF	TGTGCCAGCAGCCCCGTCCCCGGAAGCGGGAGGTTGGAGCAGTACTTC
14	NA	TRBJ1-2	TRBV7-9	NA	CASSLGGSGYGYTF	TGTGCCAGCAGCTTAGGAGGAAGCGGTTATGGCTACACCTTC
15	TRBD1	TRBJ2-5	TRBV7-2	NA	CASSFGTGGGETQYF	TGTGCCAGCAGCTTCGGGACAGGGGGAGGAGAGACCCAGTACTTC
13	NA	TRBJ2-5	TRBV5-6	NA	CASSFGAQETQYF	TGTGCCAGCAGCTTTGGCGCACAAGAGACCCAGTACTTC
15	TRBD1	TRBJ1-5	TRBV7-9	NA	CASSAAGGSNQPQHF	TGTGCCAGCAGCGCCGCAGGGGGCAGCAATCAGCCCCAGCATTTT
15	TRBD2	TRBJ2-3	TRBV29-1	NA	CSVDDLAGVADTQYF	TGCAGCGTTGATGATCTAGCGGGAGTTGCGGATACGCAGTATTTT
18	NA	TRBJ1-5	TRBV2	NA	CASSEDASGAQHNQPQHF	TGTGCCAGCAGTGAAGACGCTTCAGGGGCCCAACACAATCAGCCCCAGCATTTT
16	TRBD2	TRBJ2-1	TRBV9	NA	CASSVTSGSSYNEQFF	TGTGCCAGCAGCGTAACTAGCGGGAGCTCCTACAATGAGCAGTTCTTC
15	NA	TRBJ2-1	TRBV9	NA	CASTLGSGPYNEQFF	TGTGCCAGCACCTTAGGTAGTGGCCCCTACAATGAGCAGTTCTTC
15	TRBD1	TRBJ1-2	TRBV19	NA	CASTLRFQGAGGYTF	TGTGCCAGTACCCTAAGGTTCCAGGGGGCTGGTGGCTACACCTTC
15	TRBD1	TRBJ1-2	TRBV19	NA	CASSQGTGANYGYTF	TGTGCCAGCTCACAAGGGACAGGAGCTAACTATGGCTACACCTTC
16	NA	TRBJ2-3	TRBV5-4	NA	CASSLAALGGTDTQYF	TGTGCCAGCAGCTTGGCCGCCTTAGGCGGCACAGATACGCAGTATTTT
14	NA	TRBJ1-3	TRBV5-1	NA	CASRQTLSGNTIYF	TGCGCCAGCAGACAGACACTCTCTGGAAACACCATATATTTT
15	NA	TRBJ1-2	TRBV18	NA	CASSPAGLTNYGYTF	TGTGCCAGCTCACCCGCAGGGTTAACCAACTATGGCTACACCTTC
13	TRBD2	TRBJ2-1	TRBV7-2	NA	CASSLTAGVLQFF	TGTGCCAGCAGCTTAACAGCGGGAGTACTGCAGTTCTTC
13	TRBD1	TRBJ1-2	TRBV19	NA	CASRTQGAEGYTF	TGTGCCAGTAGGACACAGGGGGCGGAAGGCTACACCTTC